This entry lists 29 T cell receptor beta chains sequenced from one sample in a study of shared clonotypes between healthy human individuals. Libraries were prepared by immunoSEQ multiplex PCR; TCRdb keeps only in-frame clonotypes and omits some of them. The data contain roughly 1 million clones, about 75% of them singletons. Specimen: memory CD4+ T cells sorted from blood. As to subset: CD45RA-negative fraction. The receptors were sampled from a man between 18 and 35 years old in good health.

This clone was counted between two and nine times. For the CDR3, the DNA is TGTGCCAGCAGTTCGACAGGGGAGTTGAATCAGCCCCAGCATTTT. Amino acids: CASSSTGELNQPQHF. The rearrangement joins TRBV28 to TRBJ1-5; 8 bases fit TRBD1. The CDR3 runs 15 residues. The germline V gene has CDR1 MDHEN and CDR2 SYDVKM. Trimming took 4 bases from V and 4 from J; bases not matched to a gene: 6.

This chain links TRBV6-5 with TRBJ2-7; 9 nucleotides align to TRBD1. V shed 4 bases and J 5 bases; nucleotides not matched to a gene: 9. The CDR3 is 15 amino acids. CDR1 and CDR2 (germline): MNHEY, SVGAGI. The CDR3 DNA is TGTGCCAGCAGTTTAACAGGGGGCCTTATCCACGAGCAGTACTTC. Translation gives CASSLTGGLIHEQYF.

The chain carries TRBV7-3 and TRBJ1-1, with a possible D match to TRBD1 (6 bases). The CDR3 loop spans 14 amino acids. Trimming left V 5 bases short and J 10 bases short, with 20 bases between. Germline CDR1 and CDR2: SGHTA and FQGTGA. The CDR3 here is CASSLGPGGSGAFF. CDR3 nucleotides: TGTGCCAGCAGCCTTGGGCCGGGGGGCAGTGGAGCTTTCTTT.

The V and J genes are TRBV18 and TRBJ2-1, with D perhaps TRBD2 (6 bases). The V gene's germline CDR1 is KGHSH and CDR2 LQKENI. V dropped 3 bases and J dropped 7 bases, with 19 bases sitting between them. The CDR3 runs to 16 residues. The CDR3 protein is CASSPSGTLLPNEQFF. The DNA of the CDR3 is TGTGCCAGCTCACCCTCCGGGACTCTTCTACCGAATGAGCAGTTCTTC.

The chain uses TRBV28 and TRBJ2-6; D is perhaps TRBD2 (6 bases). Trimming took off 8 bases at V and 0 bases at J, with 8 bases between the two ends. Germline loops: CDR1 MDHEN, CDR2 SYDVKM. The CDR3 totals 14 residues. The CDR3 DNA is TGTGCCAGCGGACTAACCTCTGGGGCCAACGTCCTGACTTTC. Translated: CASGLTSGANVLTF.

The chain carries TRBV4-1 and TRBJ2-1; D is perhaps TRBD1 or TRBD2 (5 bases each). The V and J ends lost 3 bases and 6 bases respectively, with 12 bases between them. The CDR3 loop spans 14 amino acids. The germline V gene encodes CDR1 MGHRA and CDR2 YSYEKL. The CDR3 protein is CASSQMRGVNEQFF. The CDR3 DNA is TGCGCCAGCAGCCAGATGAGGGGTGTCAATGAGCAGTTCTTC.

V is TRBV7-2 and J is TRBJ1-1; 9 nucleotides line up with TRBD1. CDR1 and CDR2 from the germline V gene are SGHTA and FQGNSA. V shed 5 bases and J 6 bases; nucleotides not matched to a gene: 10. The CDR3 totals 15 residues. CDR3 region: CASSPQRTGEPEAFF. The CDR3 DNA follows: TGTGCCAGCAGCCCGCAGCGGACAGGGGAACCTGAAGCTTTCTTT.

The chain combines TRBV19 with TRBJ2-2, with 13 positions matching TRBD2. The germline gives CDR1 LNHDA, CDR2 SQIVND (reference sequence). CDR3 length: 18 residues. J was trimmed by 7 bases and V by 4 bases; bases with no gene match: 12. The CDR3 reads CASSKLAGGLMSFGELFF. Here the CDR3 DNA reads TGTGCCAGTAGTAAACTAGCGGGAGGGTTAATGAGCTTCGGGGAGCTGTTTTTT.

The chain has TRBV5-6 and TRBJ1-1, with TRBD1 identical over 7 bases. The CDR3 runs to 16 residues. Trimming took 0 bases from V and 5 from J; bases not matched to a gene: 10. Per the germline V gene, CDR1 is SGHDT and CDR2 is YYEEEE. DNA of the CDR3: TGTGCCAGCAGCTTGGTTAGCAGGGGGATGACGACTGAAGCTTTCTTT. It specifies CASSLVSRGMTTEAFF.

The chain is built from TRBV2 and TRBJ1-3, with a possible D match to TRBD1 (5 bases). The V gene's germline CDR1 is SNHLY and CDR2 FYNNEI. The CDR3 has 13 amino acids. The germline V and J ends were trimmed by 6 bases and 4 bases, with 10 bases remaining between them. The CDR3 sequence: CASRTASGNTIYF. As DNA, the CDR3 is TGTGCCAGCAGGACAGCCTCAGGAAACACCATATATTTT.

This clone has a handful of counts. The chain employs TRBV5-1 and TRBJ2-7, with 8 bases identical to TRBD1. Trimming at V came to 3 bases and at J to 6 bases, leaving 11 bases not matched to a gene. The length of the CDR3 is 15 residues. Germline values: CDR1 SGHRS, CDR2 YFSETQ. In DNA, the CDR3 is TGCGCCAGCAGCTCGAGTCAGGGGGCGTCGGGCGAGCAGTACTTC. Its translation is CASSSSQGASGEQYF.

The CDR3 DNA is TGTGCCAGCAGGGGACAGGGAAAGAGCACTGAAGCTTTCTTT. Amino acid sequence: CASRGQGKSTEAFF. The gene calls are TRBV6-6 and TRBJ1-1; 9 bases fit TRBD1. Germline trimming cut 6 bases from V and 4 bases from J; bases unmatched to any gene: 6. CDR1 MNHNY and CDR2 SVGAGI come from the germline V gene (reference sequence). The CDR3 contains 14 residues.

DNA of the CDR3: TGTGCCAGCAGCTTCCCGACAGAGCATTACAATGAGCAGTTCTTC. This translates into CASSFPTEHYNEQFF. V usage is TRBV7-9 and J usage is TRBJ2-1; weak D call: TRBD1 (5 bases). The CDR3 extends over 15 amino acids. Trimming removed 3 bases from V and 4 bases from J, with 13 bases in between. The germline V gene has CDR1 SEHNR and CDR2 FQNEAQ (reference sequence).

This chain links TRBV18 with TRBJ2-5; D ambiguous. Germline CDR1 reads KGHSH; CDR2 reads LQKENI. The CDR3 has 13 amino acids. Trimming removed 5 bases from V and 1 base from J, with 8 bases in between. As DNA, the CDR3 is TGTGCCAGCTCAACCGTACTCCAAGAGACCCAGTACTTC. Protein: CASSTVLQETQYF. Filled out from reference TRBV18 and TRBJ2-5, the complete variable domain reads NAGVMQNPRHLVRRRGQEARLRCSPMKGHSHVYWYRQLPEEGLKFMVYLQKENIIDESGMPKERFSAEFPKEGPSILRIQQVVRGDSAAYFCASSTVLQETQYFGPGTRLLVL.

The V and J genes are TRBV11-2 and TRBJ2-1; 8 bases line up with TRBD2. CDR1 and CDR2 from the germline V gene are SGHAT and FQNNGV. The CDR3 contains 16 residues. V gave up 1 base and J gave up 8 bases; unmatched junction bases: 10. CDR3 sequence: CASSLGWRGDWDEQFF. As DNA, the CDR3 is TGTGCCAGCAGCTTAGGCTGGCGGGGGGACTGGGATGAGCAGTTCTTC. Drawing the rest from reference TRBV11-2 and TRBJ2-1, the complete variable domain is EAGVAQSPRYKIIEKRQSVAFWCNPISGHATLYWYQQILGQGPKLLIQFQNNGVVDDSQLPKDRFSAERLKGVDSTLKIQPAKLEDSAVYLCASSLGWRGDWDEQFFGPGTRLTVL.

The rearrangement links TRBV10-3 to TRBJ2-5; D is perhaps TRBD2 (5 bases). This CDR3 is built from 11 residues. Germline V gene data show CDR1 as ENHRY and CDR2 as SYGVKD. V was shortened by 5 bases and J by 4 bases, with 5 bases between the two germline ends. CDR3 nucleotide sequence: TGTGCCATCAGTAGCGGAGAGACCCAGTACTTC. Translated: CAISSGETQYF.

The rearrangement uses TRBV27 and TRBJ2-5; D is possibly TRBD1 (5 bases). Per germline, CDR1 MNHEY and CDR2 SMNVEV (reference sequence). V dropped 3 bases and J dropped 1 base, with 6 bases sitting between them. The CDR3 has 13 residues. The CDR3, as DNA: TGTGCCAGCAGTTTCACAGGCCAAGAGACCCAGTACTTC. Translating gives CASSFTGQETQYF.

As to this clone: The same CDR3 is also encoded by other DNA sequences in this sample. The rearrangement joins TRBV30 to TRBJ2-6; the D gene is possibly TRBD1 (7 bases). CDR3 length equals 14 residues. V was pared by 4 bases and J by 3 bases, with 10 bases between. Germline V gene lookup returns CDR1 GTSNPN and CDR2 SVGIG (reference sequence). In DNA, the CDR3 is TGTGCCTGGACAGGGGGGAGTGGGGCCAACGTCCTGACTTTC. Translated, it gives CAWTGGSGANVLTF. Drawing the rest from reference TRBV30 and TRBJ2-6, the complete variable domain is SQTIHQWPATLVQPVGSPLSLECTVEGTSNPNLYWYRQAAGRGLQLLFYSVGIGQISSEVPQNLSASRPQDRQFILSSKKLLLSDSGFYLCAWTGGSGANVLTFGAGSRLTVL.

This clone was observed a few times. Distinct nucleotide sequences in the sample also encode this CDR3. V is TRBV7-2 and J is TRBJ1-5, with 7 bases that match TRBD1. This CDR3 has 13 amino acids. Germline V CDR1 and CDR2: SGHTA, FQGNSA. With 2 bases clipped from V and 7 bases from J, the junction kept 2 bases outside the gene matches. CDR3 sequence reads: CASSLQGGQPQHF. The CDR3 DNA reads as TGTGCCAGCAGCTTACAAGGGGGCCAGCCCCAGCATTTT.

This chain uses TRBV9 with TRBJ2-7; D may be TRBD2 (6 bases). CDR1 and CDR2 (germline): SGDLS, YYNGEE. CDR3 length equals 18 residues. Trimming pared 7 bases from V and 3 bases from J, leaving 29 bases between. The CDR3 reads CASPGGKTSRWGIYEQYF. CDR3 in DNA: TGTGCCAGCCCCGGGGGTAAAACGTCCAGGTGGGGGATCTACGAGCAGTACTTC.

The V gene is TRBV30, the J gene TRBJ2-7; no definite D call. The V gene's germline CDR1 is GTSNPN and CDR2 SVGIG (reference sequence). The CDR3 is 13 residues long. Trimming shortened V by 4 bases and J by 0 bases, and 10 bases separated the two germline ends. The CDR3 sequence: CAWTTSDSYEQYF. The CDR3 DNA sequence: TGTGCCTGGACTACCTCAGACTCCTACGAGCAGTACTTC.

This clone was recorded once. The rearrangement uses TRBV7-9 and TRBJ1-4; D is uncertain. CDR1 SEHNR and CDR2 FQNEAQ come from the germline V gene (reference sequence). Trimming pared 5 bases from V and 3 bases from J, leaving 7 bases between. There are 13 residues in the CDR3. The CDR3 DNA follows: TGTGCCAGCAGCATCGGACCTAATGAAAAACTGTTTTTT. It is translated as CASSIGPNEKLFF. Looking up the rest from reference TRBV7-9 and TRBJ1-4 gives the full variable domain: DTGVSQNPRHKITKRGQNVTFRCDPISEHNRLYWYRQTLGQGPEFLTYFQNEAQLEKSRLLSDRFSAERPKGSFSTLEIQRTEQGDSAMYLCASSIGPNEKLFFGSGTQLSVL.

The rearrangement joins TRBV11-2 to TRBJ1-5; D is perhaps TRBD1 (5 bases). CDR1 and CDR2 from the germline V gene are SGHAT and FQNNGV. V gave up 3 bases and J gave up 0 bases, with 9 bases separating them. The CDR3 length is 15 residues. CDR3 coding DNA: TGTGCCAGCAGCTTCGGACACAATAGCAATCAGCCCCAGCATTTT. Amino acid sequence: CASSFGHNSNQPQHF.

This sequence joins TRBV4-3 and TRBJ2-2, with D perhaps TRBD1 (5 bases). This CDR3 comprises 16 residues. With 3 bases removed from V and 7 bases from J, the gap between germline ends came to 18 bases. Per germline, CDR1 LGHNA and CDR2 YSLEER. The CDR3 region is CASSQAPGKPGGELFF. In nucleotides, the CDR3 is TGCGCCAGCAGCCAGGCTCCAGGGAAGCCGGGCGGGGAGCTGTTTTTT.

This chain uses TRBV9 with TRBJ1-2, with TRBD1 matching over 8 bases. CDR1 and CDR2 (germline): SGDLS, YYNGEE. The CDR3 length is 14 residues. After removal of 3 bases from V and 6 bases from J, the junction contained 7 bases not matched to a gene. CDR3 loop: CASSERTGLHGYTF. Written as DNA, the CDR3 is TGTGCCAGCAGCGAGAGGACAGGGTTACATGGCTACACCTTC. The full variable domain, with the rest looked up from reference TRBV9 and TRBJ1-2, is DSGVTQTPKHLITATGQRVTLRCSPRSGDLSVYWYQQSLDQGLQFLIQYYNGEERAKGNILERFSAQQFPDLHSELNLSSLELGDSALYFCASSERTGLHGYTFGSGTRLTVV.

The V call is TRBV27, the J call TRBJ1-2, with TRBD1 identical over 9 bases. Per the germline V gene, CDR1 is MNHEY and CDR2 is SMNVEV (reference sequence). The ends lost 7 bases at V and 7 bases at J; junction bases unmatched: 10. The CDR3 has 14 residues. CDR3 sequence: CASTTKATGGGYTF. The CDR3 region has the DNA TGTGCCAGCACCACCAAAGCGACAGGGGGTGGCTACACCTTC.

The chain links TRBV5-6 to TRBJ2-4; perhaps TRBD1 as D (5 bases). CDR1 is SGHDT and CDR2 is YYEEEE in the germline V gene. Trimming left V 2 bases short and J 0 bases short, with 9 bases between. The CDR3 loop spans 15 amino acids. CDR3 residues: CASSLDSLAKNIQYF. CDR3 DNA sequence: TGTGCCAGCAGCTTAGACAGTCTAGCCAAAAACATTCAGTACTTC.

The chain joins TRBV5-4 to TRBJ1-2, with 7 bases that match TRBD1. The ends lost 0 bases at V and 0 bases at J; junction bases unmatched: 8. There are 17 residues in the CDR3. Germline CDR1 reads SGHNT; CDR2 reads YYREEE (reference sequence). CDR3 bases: TGTGCCAGCAGCTTGGGGGGACAGCCTAACTCTAACTATGGCTACACCTTC. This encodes CASSLGGQPNSNYGYTF.

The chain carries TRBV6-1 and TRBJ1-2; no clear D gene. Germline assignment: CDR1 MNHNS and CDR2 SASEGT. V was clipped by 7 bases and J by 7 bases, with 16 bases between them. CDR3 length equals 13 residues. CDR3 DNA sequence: TGTGCCAGCAACGAGGCTCGTTCGGGTGGCTACACCTTC. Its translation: CASNEARSGGYTF.